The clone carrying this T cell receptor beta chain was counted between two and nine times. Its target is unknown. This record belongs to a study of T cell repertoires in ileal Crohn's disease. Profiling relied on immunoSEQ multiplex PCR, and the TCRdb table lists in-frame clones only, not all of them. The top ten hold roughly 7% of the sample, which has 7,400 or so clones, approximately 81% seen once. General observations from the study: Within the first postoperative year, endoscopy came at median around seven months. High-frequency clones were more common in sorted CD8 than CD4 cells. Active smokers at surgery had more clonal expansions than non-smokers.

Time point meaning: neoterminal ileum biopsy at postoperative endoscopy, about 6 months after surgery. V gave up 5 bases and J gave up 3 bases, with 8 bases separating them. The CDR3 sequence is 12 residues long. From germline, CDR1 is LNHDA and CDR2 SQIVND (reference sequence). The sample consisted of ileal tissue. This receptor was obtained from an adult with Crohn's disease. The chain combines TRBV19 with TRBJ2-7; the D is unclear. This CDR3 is CASSSGSYEQYF. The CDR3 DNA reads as TGTGCCAGTAGTTCAGGCAGCTACGAGCAGTACTTC.